The 4 T cell receptor beta chains reported below all come from one sample, sequenced in a study of blood T cell repertoires in COVID-19. The repertoire was sequenced with immunoSEQ multiplex PCR; TCRdb's copy has only in-frame clones and lacks some. The table shows about 200,000 clones, with 65% to 85% occurring only once. Sequenced: peripheral blood. All receptors come from a woman aged 45-59 years with acute or convalescent COVID-19.

CDR3 protein: CASSSSSDRRQPQHF. CDR3 nucleotide sequence: TGTGCCAGCAGTTCCTCCTCGGACAGGCGTCAGCCCCAGCATTTT. This chain links TRBV28 with TRBJ1-5; 7 bases align to TRBD1. The CDR3 has 15 amino acids. V gave up 4 bases and J gave up 6 bases; unmatched junction bases: 9. Germline V gene data show CDR1 as MDHEN and CDR2 as SYDVKM.

The gene calls are TRBV4-2 and TRBJ2-3; 11 bases match TRBD2. The germline V gene has CDR1 LGHNA and CDR2 YNFKEQ. The CDR3 sequence is 15 residues long. The J segment lost 1 base and the V segment lost 3 bases, leaving 0 bases of the junction unmatched. Here the CDR3 reads CASSQGLAGTDTQYF. As DNA, the CDR3 is TGTGCCAGCAGCCAGGGACTAGCGGGCACAGATACGCAGTATTTT.

The rearrangement joins TRBV24-1 to TRBJ2-7; weak D call: TRBD1 (5 bases). Germline V CDR1 and CDR2: KGHDR, SFDVKD. Trimming cost V 4 bases and J 2 bases, with 17 bases left between them. The length of the CDR3 is 16 residues. The CDR3 DNA reads as TGTGCCACCAGTGACGCCGACAGCATAGCCACCTACGAGCAGTACTTC. Translated: CATSDADSIATYEQYF.

This chain uses TRBV7-2 with TRBJ2-7, with TRBD2 matching over 12 bases. CDR1 and CDR2 (germline): SGHTA, FQGNSA. The CDR3 is 15 amino acids. V gave up 3 bases and J gave up 6 bases; unmatched junction bases: 6. For the CDR3, the DNA is TGTGCCAGCAGCTTCGGACTAGCGGGACTGGGCGAGCAGTACTTC. This codes for CASSFGLAGLGEQYF.